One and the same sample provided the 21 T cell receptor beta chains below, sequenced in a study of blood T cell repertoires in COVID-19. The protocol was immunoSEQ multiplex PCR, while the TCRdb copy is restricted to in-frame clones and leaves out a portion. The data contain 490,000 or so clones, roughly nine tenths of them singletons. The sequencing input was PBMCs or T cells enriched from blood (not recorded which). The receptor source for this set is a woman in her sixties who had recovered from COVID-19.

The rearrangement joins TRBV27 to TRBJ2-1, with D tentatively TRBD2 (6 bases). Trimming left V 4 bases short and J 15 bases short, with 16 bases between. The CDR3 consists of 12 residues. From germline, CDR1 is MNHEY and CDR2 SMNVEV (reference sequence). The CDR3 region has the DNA TGTGCCAGCAGTTCCCTGGGGGGTGGTGGGTTCTTC. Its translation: CASSSLGGGGFF.

CDR3 in amino acids: CASSQEVAGGPETQYF. CDR3 bases: TGTGCCAGCAGCCAAGAGGTAGCGGGGGGGCCAGAGACCCAGTACTTC. The V and J genes are TRBV3-1 (or the pseudogene TRBV3-2) and TRBJ2-5, with 11 nucleotides matching TRBD2. Germline V gives CDR1 LGHDT, CDR2 YNNKEL (reference sequence). V dropped 0 bases and J dropped 4; count of bases not matched to a gene: 4. The CDR3 extends over 16 amino acids.

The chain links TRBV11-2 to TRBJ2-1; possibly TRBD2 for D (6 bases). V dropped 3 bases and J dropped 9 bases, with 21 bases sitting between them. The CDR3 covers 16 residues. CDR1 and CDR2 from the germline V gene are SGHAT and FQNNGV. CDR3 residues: CASSLLRGKDNGEQFF. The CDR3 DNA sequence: TGTGCCAGCAGCTTGCTTCGGGGGAAGGATAATGGTGAGCAGTTCTTC. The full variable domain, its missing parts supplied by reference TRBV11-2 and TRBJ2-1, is EAGVAQSPRYKIIEKRQSVAFWCNPISGHATLYWYQQILGQGPKLLIQFQNNGVVDDSQLPKDRFSAERLKGVDSTLKIQPAKLEDSAVYLCASSLLRGKDNGEQFFGPGTRLTVL.

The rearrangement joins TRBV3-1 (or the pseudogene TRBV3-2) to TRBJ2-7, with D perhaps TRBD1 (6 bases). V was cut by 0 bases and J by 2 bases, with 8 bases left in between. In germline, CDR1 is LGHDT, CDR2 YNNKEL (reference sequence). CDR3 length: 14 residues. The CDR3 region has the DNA TGTGCCAGCAGCCAAGACCAGGGGACCTACGAGCAGTACTTC. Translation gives CASSQDQGTYEQYF.

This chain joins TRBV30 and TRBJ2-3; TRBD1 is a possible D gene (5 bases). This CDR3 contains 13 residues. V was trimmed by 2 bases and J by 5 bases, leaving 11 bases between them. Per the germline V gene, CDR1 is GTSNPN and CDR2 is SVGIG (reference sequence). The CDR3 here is CAWSIGAGDTQYF. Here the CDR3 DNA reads TGTGCCTGGAGTATAGGGGCCGGAGATACGCAGTATTTT.

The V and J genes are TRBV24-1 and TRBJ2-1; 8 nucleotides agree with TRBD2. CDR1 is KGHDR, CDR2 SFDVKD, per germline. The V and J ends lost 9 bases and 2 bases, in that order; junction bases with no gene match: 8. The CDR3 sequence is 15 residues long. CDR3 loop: CATGGAGGPYNEQFF. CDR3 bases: TGTGCCACCGGGGGGGCGGGGGGCCCCTACAATGAGCAGTTCTTC.

CDR3 DNA sequence: TGTGCCAGCAGCTTGGTAACAGCGAACACTGAAGCTTTCTTT. Its protein product is CASSLVTANTEAFF. The chain links TRBV5-4 to TRBJ1-1, with D unclear. CDR1 is SGHNT and CDR2 is YYREEE in the germline V gene (reference sequence). This CDR3 contains 14 residues. V lost 0 bases and J 1 base, leaving 7 bases between the germline ends.

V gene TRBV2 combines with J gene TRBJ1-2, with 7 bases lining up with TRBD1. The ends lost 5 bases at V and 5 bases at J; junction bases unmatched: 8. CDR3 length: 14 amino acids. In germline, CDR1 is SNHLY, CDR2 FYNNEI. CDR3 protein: CASSLTGLEYGYTF. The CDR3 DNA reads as TGTGCCAGCAGTTTGACAGGGTTAGAGTATGGCTACACCTTC.

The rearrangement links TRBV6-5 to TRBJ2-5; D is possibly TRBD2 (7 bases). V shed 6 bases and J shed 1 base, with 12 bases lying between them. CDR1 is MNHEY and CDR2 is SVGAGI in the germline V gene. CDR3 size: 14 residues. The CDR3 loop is CASSKGGFQETQYF. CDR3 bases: TGTGCCAGCAGCAAGGGGGGGTTCCAAGAGACCCAGTACTTC.

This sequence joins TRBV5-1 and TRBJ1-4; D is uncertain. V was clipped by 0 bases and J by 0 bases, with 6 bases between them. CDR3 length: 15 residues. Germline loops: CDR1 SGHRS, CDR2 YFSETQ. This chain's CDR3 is CASSLDTATNEKLFF. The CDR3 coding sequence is TGCGCCAGCAGCTTGGATACAGCAACTAATGAAAAACTGTTTTTT.

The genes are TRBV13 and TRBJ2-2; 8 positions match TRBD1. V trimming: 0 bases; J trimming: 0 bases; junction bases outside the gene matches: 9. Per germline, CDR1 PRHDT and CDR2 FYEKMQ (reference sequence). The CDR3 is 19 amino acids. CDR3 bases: TGTGCCAGCAGCTTAGGCCGACCGTGGGACAGGACGAACACCGGGGAGCTGTTTTTT. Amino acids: CASSLGRPWDRTNTGELFF.

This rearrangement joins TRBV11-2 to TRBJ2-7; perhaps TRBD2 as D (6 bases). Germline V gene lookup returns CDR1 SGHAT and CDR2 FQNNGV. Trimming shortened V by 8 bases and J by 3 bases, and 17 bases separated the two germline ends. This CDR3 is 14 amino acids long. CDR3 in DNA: TGTGCCAGCCTGCGCGGGGCGACCAACTACGAGCAGTACTTC. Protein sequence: CASLRGATNYEQYF. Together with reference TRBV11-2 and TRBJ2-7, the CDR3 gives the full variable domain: EAGVAQSPRYKIIEKRQSVAFWCNPISGHATLYWYQQILGQGPKLLIQFQNNGVVDDSQLPKDRFSAERLKGVDSTLKIQPAKLEDSAVYLCASLRGATNYEQYFGPGTRLTVT.

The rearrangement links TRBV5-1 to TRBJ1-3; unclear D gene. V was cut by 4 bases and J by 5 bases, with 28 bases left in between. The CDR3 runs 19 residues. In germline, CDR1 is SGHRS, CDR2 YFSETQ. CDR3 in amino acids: CASSLAVLGVPITRNTIYF. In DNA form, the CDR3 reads TGCGCCAGCAGCCTAGCGGTTTTGGGAGTTCCGATCACAAGAAACACCATATATTTT.

CDR3 in DNA: TGTGCCAGCAGCAAAACACAGGGTAAGGATGAAAAACTGTTTTTT. Its translation is CASSKTQGKDEKLFF. The gene calls are TRBV21-1 and TRBJ1-4; TRBD1, the table's D call, lacks a check against the DNA. TRBV21-1 has pseudogene status. The CDR3 totals 15 residues.

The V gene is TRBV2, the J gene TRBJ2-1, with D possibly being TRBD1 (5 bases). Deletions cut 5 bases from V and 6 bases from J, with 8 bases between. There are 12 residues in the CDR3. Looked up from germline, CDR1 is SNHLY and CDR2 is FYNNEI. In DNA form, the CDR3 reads TGTGCCAGCAGTTCCGACAGCAATGAGCAGTTCTTC. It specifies CASSSDSNEQFF.

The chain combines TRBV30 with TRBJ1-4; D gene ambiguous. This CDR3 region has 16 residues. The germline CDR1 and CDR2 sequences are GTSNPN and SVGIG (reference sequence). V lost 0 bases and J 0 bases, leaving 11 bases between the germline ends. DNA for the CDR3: TGTGCCTGGAGTGTGGGCATACATGCAACTAATGAAAAACTGTTTTTT. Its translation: CAWSVGIHATNEKLFF.

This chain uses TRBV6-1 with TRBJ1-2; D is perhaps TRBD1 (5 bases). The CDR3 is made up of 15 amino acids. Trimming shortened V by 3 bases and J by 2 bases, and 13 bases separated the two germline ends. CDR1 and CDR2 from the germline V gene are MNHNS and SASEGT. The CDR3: CASSEVGRVNYGYTF. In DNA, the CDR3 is TGTGCCAGCAGTGAGGTCGGCAGGGTAAACTATGGCTACACCTTC.

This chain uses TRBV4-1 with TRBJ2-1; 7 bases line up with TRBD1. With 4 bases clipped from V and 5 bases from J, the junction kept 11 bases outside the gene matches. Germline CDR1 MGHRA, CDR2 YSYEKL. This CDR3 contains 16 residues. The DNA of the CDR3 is TGCGCCAGCAGCCCGACAGGGCCGATCGGTCACAATGAGCAGTTCTTC. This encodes CASSPTGPIGHNEQFF.

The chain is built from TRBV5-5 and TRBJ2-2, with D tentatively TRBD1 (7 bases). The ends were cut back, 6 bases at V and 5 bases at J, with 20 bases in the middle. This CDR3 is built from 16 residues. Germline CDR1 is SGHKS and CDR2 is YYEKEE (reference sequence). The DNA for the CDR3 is TGTGCCAGCACCCCTGGGGACAGACGGGGGACCGGGGAGCTGTTTTTT. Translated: CASTPGDRRGTGELFF.

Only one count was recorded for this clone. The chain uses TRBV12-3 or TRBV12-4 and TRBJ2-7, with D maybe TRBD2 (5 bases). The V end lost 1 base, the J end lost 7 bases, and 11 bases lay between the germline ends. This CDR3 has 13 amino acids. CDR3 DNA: TGTGCCAGCAGTTTAGGAAGGTCGGGGGAGCAGTACGTC. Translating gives CASSLGRSGEQYV.

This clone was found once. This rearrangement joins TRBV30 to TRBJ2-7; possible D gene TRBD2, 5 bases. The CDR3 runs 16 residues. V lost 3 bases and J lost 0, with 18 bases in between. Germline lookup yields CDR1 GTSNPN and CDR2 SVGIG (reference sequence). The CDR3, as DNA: TGTGCCTGGAGAAGACCAGGACTTACGAGCTCCTACGAGCAGTACTTC. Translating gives CAWRRPGLTSSYEQYF. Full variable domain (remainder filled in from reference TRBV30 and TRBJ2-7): SQTIHQWPATLVQPVGSPLSLECTVEGTSNPNLYWYRQAAGRGLQLLFYSVGIGQISSEVPQNLSASRPQDRQFILSSKKLLLSDSGFYLCAWRRPGLTSSYEQYFGPGTRLTVT.